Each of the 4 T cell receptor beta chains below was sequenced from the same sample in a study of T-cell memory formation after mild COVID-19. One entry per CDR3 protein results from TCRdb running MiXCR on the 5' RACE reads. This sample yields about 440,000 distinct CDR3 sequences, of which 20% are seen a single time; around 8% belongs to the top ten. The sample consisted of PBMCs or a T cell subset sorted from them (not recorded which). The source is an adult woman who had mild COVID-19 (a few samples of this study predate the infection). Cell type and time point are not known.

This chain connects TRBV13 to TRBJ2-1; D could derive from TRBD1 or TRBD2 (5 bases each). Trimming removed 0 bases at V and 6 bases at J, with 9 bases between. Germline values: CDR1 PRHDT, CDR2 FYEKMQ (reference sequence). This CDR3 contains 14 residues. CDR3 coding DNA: TGTGCCAGCAGCTTAGGCGGGGCGAGCAATGAGCAGTTCTTC. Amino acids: CASSLGGASNEQFF. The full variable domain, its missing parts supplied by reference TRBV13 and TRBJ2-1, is AAGVIQSPRHLIKEKRETATLKCYPIPRHDTVYWYQQGPGQDPQFLISFYEKMQSDKGSIPDRFSAQQFSDYHSELNMSSLELGDSALYFCASSLGGASNEQFFGPGTRLTVL.

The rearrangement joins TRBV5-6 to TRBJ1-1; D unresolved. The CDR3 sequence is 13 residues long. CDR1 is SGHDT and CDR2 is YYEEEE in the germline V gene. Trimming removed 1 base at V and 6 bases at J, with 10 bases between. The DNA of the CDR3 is TGTGCCAGCAGCTTGAGCCCGGAGCCTGAAGCTTTCTTT. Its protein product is CASSLSPEPEAFF.

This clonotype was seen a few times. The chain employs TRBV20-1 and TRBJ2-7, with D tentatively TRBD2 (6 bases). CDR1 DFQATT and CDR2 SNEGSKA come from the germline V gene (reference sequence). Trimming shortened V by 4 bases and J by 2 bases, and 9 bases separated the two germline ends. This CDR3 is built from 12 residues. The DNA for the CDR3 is TGCAGTGCTAAAGGAGGGACCTACGAGCAGTACTTC. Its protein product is CSAKGGTYEQYF.

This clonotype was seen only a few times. The CDR3 sequence is CASRPHKNTEAFF. CDR3 DNA: TGTGCCAGTAGGCCTCACAAGAACACTGAAGCTTTCTTT. The chain carries TRBV19 and TRBJ1-1, with D hard to call. The CDR3 covers 13 residues. Between the trimmed V and J ends, which lost 6 bases and 1 base, there was a span of 9 bases. CDR1 and CDR2 (germline): LNHDA, SQIVND (reference sequence).